The clone carrying this TCR beta chain was recorded only once. These data originate in a study of blood T cell repertoires in COVID-19. The overall study: The United States, Italy and Spain supplied acute and convalescent COVID-19 samples. PBMCs, B-cell-depleted T cells, or T cells were the source of the cDNA or gDNA that made up the material.

Per the authors' pipeline: The authors estimated nucleated cell counts from reference gene primer amplification. This table comes from immunoSEQ multiplex PCR, and its TCRdb copy is limited to in-frame clones, with some not included. The DNA was the basis for D and trimming; V, J and clone size are from that table. The data contain approximately 210,000 clones, 80% of them seen just once; the ten biggest clones take up around 4%. Participants were placed into cohorts based on the clinical history they reported. Germline V gene lookup returns CDR1 SGHDT and CDR2 YYEEEE. V lost 1 base to trimming and J lost 13 bases, with 15 bases between them. The CDR3 is 12 residues long.

The clonotype comes from a man aged 25 to 40 with acute COVID-19. Sequences were obtained from PBMCs or T cells enriched from blood (not recorded which). This chain uses TRBV5-6 with TRBJ2-7; D perhaps matches TRBD2 (6 bases). The CDR3 loop is CASSLSASAPYF. The CDR3 coding sequence is TGTGCCAGCAGCTTGTCGGCTAGCGCTCCTTACTTC.